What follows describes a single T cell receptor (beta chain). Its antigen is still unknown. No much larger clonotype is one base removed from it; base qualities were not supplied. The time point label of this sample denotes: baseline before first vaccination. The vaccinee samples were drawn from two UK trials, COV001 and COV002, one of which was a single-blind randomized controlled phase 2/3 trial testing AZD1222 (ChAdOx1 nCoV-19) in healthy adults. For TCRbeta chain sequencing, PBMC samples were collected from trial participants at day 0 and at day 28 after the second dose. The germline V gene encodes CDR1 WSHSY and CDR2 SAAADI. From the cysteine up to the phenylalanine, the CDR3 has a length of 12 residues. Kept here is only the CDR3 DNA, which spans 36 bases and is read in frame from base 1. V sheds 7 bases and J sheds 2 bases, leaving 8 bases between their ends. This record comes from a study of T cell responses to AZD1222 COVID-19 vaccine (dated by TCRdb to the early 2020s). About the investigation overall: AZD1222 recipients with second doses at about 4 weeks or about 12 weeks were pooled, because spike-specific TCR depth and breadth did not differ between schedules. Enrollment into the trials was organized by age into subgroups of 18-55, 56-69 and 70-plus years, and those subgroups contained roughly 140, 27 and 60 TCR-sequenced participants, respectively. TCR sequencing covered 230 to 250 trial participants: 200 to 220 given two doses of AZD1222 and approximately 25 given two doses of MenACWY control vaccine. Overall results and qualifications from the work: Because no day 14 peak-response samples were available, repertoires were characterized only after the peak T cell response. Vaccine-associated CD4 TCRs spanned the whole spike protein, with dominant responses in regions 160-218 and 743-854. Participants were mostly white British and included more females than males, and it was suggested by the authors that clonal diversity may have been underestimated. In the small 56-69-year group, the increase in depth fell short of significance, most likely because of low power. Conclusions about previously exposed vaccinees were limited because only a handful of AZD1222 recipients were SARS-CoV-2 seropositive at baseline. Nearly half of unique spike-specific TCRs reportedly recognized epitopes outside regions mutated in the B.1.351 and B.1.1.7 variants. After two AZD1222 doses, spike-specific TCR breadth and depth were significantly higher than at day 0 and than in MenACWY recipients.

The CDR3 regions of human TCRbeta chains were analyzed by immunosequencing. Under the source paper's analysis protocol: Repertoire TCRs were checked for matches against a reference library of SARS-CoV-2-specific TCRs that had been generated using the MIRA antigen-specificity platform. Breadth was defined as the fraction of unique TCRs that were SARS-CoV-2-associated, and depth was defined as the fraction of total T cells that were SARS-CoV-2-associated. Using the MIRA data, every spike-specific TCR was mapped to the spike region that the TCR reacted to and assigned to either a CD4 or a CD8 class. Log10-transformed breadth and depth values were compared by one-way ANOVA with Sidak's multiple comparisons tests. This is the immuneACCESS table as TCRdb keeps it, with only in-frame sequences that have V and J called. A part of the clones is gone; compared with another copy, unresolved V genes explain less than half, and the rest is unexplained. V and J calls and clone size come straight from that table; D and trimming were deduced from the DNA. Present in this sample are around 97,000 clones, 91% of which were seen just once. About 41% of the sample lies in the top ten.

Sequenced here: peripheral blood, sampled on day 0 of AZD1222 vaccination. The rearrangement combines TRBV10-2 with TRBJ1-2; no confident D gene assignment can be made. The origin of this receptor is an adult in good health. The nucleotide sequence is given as TGCGCCAGCAAGAAAGGGAACTATGGCTACACCTTC. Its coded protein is CASKKGNYGYTF.